The source of this T cell receptor (beta chain) is a study of shared clonotypes between healthy human individuals. This table comes from immunoSEQ multiplex PCR, and its TCRdb copy is limited to in-frame clones, with some not included. The repertoire includes 2.3 million or so clones, over 90% of them detected once, and 0.39% sits in the top ten. This clone was found once. Trimming removed 3 bases from V and 9 bases from J; junction bases left unmatched: 8. Germline-derived CDR1 and CDR2 are SGHNT and YYREEE (reference sequence). The CDR3 loop spans 14 amino acids. The sequence was collected from a young man in good health. Some clones in this sample may be carry-over from other donors' samples. The chain has TRBV5-4 and TRBJ2-1; 8 bases match TRBD2. Sequences were obtained from naive CD4+ T cells from PBMCs. The subset: CD45RA+ positively selected. CDR3 DNA sequence: TGTGCCAGCAGCTCGGGACTAGTCGTCCCTGAGCAGTTCTTC. This encodes CASSSGLVVPEQFF.